This T cell receptor beta chain was obtained from a study of cytomegalovirus exposure and HLA in healthy donors (dated by TCRdb to about 2017). Study-level background: An earlier analysis of 587 of the donors reported 276 Gb of sequence data and 117 million unique TCR beta sequences obtained from about 170 million T cells. The study profiled the T cell repertoires of 666 subjects by immunosequencing and related them to cytomegalovirus serostatus. Rather than using new phenotypic data, the later analysis identified candidate immune exposures from TCR beta sequences and from how often those sequences occurred across donors. About five DR-DQ haplotypes were treated as single units for association and clustering because of strong linkage in the cohort. A later genetic analysis used genome-wide SNP genotypes for about 65% of the 666 donors, treating that subset as a discovery cohort. In an earlier analysis of around 540 of the donors, high-throughput TCR beta sequencing was used to judge whether each TCR beta V gene segment behaved as functional or pseudogenic. The study aimed to test whether signatures of past pathogen exposure could be identified by cataloging public T cell receptors. Besides the first cohort of under 700 subjects, a separate validation cohort made up of over a hundred different subjects was used. Donor age, sex, ethnicity and CMV serostatus were compiled together with the repertoire data. Among around 400 genotyped donors of the cohort, an average of about 240,000 unique TCR beta nucleotide sequences were sequenced per donor, roughly a sixth of them non-productive. A later analysis re-analyzed previously published TCR beta repertoires from approximately 700 donors and added high-resolution HLA genotyping to study TCR occurrence patterns. To predict cytomegalovirus infection status, the study combined high-throughput TCR immunosequencing, statistical association of individual TCRs with disease status, and machine learning. All discovery cohort repertoires had been generated on a single sequencing platform. An early release covering about 600 HLA-typed donors comprised around 300 gigabases of sequencing data and approximately 85 million unique TCR sequences. Typing coverage differed by locus: A, B, C, DRB1 and DQB1 were typed in roughly 629-630 donors, DQA1 in about 550, DPA1 in nearly 610, and DPB1 in about 450. HLA typing covered class I and class II loci at four-digit resolution. The genetic ancestry cluster associated with self-reported Caucasian donors included around four fifths of the roughly 390 genotyped donors. Paper-wide results and their limitations: Some IMGT-functional V segments, including TRBV6-2 and TRBV6-3, could not be distinguished by the 87-base-pair reads and were therefore excluded. A later analysis found that most CMV-associated TCR beta chains appeared HLA-restricted, with HLA associations seemingly driven largely by CMV exposure. The study gave a list of over 150 TCR beta chains associated with cytomegalovirus. Only TCR beta chains were sequenced in this cohort, and the absence of alpha or paired-chain data limited detectable features. A cluster of highly shared sequence variants was judged likely to be a technical artifact of the sequencing pipeline. Immune exposure information for the cohort was limited to CMV serostatus. The classifier was reported to diagnose cytomegalovirus status with high specificity and sensitivity in both the original and validation cohorts. A later genetic analysis associated a missense DCLRE1C variant with V-gene and J-gene trimming of TCR beta chains, and an independent cohort replicated the association. In a later analysis, HLA-associated TCR beta chains showed more clonal expansion and lower generation probabilities than non-associated chains that were equally common. Compared with the 666-donor mean, donors in an Asian-associated ancestry cluster had fewer N-insertions in productive TCRs, according to a later genetic analysis. Because counts were too low, roughly 18 rarely observed V segments, including chromosome 9 orphons, were left out of the earlier analysis of 500 to 750 of the donors. Assigning TCR associations to individual alleles was difficult when HLA alleles, especially DR and DQ, strongly co-occurred. In a later analysis, the rate of TCR association differed among HLA loci, with DRB1 alleles having the most associated TCRs and HLA-C alleles having the fewest. Because HLA typing was missing for some donors at each locus, association tests included only the typed subset. Broadly in line with IMGT annotations, most TCR beta V segments showed up in productive rearrangements about 87% or about 30% of the time in an earlier analysis of 587 of the donors. A later analysis associated 16,951 TCR beta sequences with specific HLA alleles at a false discovery rate of 0.05. Most TCR sequences were seen in very few donors, while some public TCRs were found in many individuals. The authors suggested that the approach could potentially be extended to other disease states and immunological phenotypes. According to a later analysis, parvovirus B19, influenza, CMV and Epstein-Barr virus appeared linked to several top co-occurrence clusters. A few of the identified cytomegalovirus-associated TCR beta chains were confirmed in vitro to be specific for cytomegalovirus antigens. A further reported finding was that TCR beta sequences accurately predicted the HLA-A and HLA-B alleles for most subjects in the first cohort. The presence/absence analyses assumed that sequencing depth was roughly uniform across donors, and that assumption may not be true. Correlated functional status among segregating V segments might be attributable to linkage disequilibrium, but an unknown experimental factor could not be ruled out.

In total, fewer than 750 healthy bone marrow donors made up the cohort. At the time of sampling, all cohort members were nominally healthy, though unrecorded immune exposures were likely present. The donor was CMV seropositive and belonged to the group of 250 to 350 seropositive cohort members. A peripheral blood sample was collected from each donor, and TCR beta sequencing was performed on peripheral blood mononuclear cells. Genomic DNA extraction from the blood cell samples was performed with the Qiagen DNeasy Blood Extraction Kit. Of note for this clone: Its recognized antigen is unknown. There are no base qualities to consult, and no much larger clone falls within one base.

Compared with germline, V lacks 4 bases and J lacks 4 bases; bases without a gene match: 8. The germline V gene (reference sequence) sets CDR1 to SGHNT and CDR2 to YYREEE. Taken from cysteine to phenylalanine, the CDR3 has 15 residues. This entry keeps only the CDR3 DNA: 45 bases, framed from base 1. Library preparation was by the immunoSEQ multiplex PCR assay. A mixture of 60 forward primers for TCR Vbeta segments and 13 reverse primers for TCR Jbeta segments was used in the multiplex PCR. The CDR3 region of rearranged TCR beta genes was amplified from genomic DNA with a multiplex PCR assay. The amplified TCR beta libraries were sequenced on the Illumina HiSeq System as 87-base-pair reads. On the study's bioinformatics: In a later analysis, around 80 million unique TCR beta chains were counted across the 500 to 850 repertoires, and around 11 million of these chains were shared by at least two donors. To remove PCR and sequencing errors, raw reads were error-corrected and collapsed into unique sequences using a nearest-neighbor algorithm that merged closely related sequences. CDR3 sequences were aligned to IMGT reference sequences to assign V, D and J gene segments. For a sequence to be retained, at least a six-nucleotide match to both a V gene segment and a J gene segment was required. Rearrangements were called productive when the CDR3 lacked stop codons and stayed in frame with V and J; all others were non-productive. Following IMGT convention, CDR3 was defined as the stretch from the second conserved V-encoded cysteine to the conserved J-encoded phenylalanine. The earlier analysis of about 590 of the donors excluded sequences that lacked an unambiguous match to a single V gene segment. In an earlier analysis of several hundred of the donors, V segments were called functional above 56.7% productive rearrangements and were called segregating when the between-donor standard deviation exceeded 5%. A statistical classification framework was built to diagnose cytomegalovirus status from the catalog of TCR beta chain sequences. In a later analysis, TCR nucleotide sequences were compared against IMGT/GENE-DB human TR gene sequences so that V and J genes could be assigned. The TCRdist pipeline was used in a later analysis to assign CDR3 sequences and most-parsimonious VDJ recombination scenarios. In a later analysis, each TCR beta chain was defined by its CDR3 amino acid sequence together with its V-gene family, and reads without a unique V-gene family were excluded. A later analysis removed 500 to 600 highly shared, low-generation-probability nucleotide sequences to deal with suspected cross-contamination and a sequencing artifact. A later analysis calculated a clonal expansion index for each public chain from normalized within-repertoire ranks of inferred template counts. In a later analysis, generation probabilities were computed using a VDJ recombination model fitted to out-of-frame rearrangements, and the results were checked against IGoR. In a later analysis, hypergeometric tests were used to score TCR-TCR, TCR-HLA and TCR-CMV co-occurrence, with a repertoire-size bias correction applied to TCR pairs. To estimate false discovery rates, a later analysis permuted the HLA or CMV assignments 20 times. In a later analysis, co-occurring TCRs were grouped using DBSCAN, with TCRdist sequence similarity added in when clustering inside HLA-allele-positive subsets. For co-occurrence clustering, repertoires with fewer than 30,000 or more than 120,000 public chains were excluded, along with about five repertoires with anomalous nucleotide sharing. TCRdb's version of the immuneACCESS table is confined to in-frame rearrangements and falls short of the full clone set. An unresolved V gene accounts for under half of the shortfall where checked; the remainder is of unknown origin. The V and J calls and the clone size are those of that table, but D and trimming were determined from the DNA. The sample contains about 64,000 clones, around 82% of them found a single time. Around 7.8% of the sample lies in the top ten.

This TCR derives from a man between 18 and 35 years old in good health and CMV-seropositive. Recombination joined TRBV5-4 with TRBJ2-1, with 7 middle bases fitting TRBD2. The sequenced sample was PBMCs. The CDR3 region reads CASSRSGLSYNEQFF. In nucleotide form, the sequence is TGTGCCAGCAGCCGTAGCGGGTTGTCTTACAATGAGCAGTTCTTC.